These 4 T cell receptor beta chains were sequenced from one sample in a study of blood T cell repertoires in COVID-19. TCRdb's copy holds only in-frame clones and misses some; the assay was immunoSEQ multiplex PCR. The table has hundreds of thousands of clones, roughly nine tenths seen once; the top ten hold over 0.95%. The sequenced sample consisted of PBMCs or T cells enriched from blood (not recorded which). The receptors shown here come from a young man who had recovered from COVID-19.

To note about this clone: Other nucleotide sequences from this sample produce the same CDR3. The chain couples TRBV5-1 to TRBJ1-1, with TRBD1 matching over 7 bases. The trim removed 5 bases at V and 2 bases at J, leaving 6 bases unmatched. Per germline, CDR1 SGHRS and CDR2 YFSETQ. The CDR3 has 14 residues. The CDR3 DNA reads TGCGCCAGCAGTCCGGGACAGCCCAACACTGAAGCTTTCTTT. This sequence encodes CASSPGQPNTEAFF.

This chain connects TRBV27 to TRBJ1-2; TRBD1 agrees at 8 bases. The CDR3 is 12 amino acids. Germline CDR1 reads MNHEY; CDR2 reads SMNVEV (reference sequence). V lost 8 bases and J lost 8; bases outside the gene matches: 7. In nucleotides, the CDR3 is TGTGCCAGCCGCGGACAGGGTGAGGGCTACACCTTC. This gives the protein CASRGQGEGYTF.

The chain uses TRBV7-9 and TRBJ2-1; 7 bases agree with TRBD2. The CDR3 has 19 residues. The germline V gene encodes CDR1 SEHNR and CDR2 FQNEAQ (reference sequence). V trimming: 1 base; J trimming: 5 bases; junction bases outside the gene matches: 17. The CDR3 sequence: CASSLGYKRLAATHNEQFF. DNA for the CDR3: TGTGCCAGCAGCTTAGGGTACAAAAGGCTAGCGGCAACCCACAATGAGCAGTTCTTC.

This sequence joins TRBV11-3 and TRBJ2-7; weak D call: TRBD1 (6 bases). Germline V gives CDR1 SGHNT, CDR2 YENEEA. The CDR3 has 13 amino acids. The ends were cut back, 6 bases at V and 3 bases at J, with 12 bases in the middle. CDR3: CASSPQTGYEQYF. The CDR3 nucleotides are TGTGCCAGCAGTCCCCAGACAGGCTACGAGCAGTACTTC.